This passage covers 9 T cell receptor beta chains from one sample sequenced in a study of T cells in Graves' hyperthyroidism and ophthalmopathy. What was amplified from RNA transcripts were TCR beta CDR3 regions. Researchers ran a first-round RT-PCR on the TCR CDR3 using the HTBI primer set. TCRdb reprocessed the multiplex PCR reads with MiXCR, giving one entry per CDR3 protein. The table has roughly 380,000 distinct CDR3 sequences, about a sixth seen once. Sequenced material: blood. These receptor sequences come from a woman aged 40 to 50 with Graves' ophthalmopathy.

This clonotype was counted ten times or more. The CDR3 sequence: CASRPAGANTGELFF. The CDR3 region has the DNA TGTGCCAGCAGGCCCGCGGGGGCTAACACCGGGGAGCTGTTTTTT. J is TRBJ2-2 and V is TRBV2; a possible D gene is TRBD2 (7 bases). Germline-derived CDR1 and CDR2 are SNHLY and FYNNEI. With 6 bases removed from V and 2 bases from J, the gap between germline ends came to 13 bases. CDR3 length: 15 residues. Drawing the rest from reference TRBV2 and TRBJ2-2, the complete variable domain is EPEVTQTPSHQVTQMGQEVILRCVPISNHLYFYWYRQILGQKVEFLVSFYNNEISEKSEIFDDQFSVERPDGSNFTLKIRSTKLEDSAMYFCASRPAGANTGELFFGEGSRLTVL.

The table lists this clonotype with many counts. This chain connects TRBV3-1 to TRBJ1-1; D unclear. Germline lookup yields CDR1 LGHDT and CDR2 YNNKEL (reference sequence). V lost 0 bases and J lost 6, with 11 bases in between. The CDR3 is made up of 14 amino acids. The CDR3 sequence: CASSQDGGPSEAFF. The CDR3 bases are TGTGCCAGCAGCCAAGACGGAGGCCCGTCTGAAGCTTTCTTT.

Many counts were recorded for this clonotype. The chain combines TRBV5-1 with TRBJ1-5; 7 bases match TRBD1. Per germline, CDR1 SGHRS and CDR2 YFSETQ. CDR3 length equals 14 residues. Trimming removed 5 bases from V and 6 bases from J; junction bases left unmatched: 8. The CDR3 DNA reads TGCGCCAGCAGTTTGCAGGGGGAAGGTCAGCCCCAGCATTTT. Translating gives CASSLQGEGQPQHF.

This clonotype was picked up many times. This chain joins TRBV19 and TRBJ2-7; perhaps TRBD1 as D (6 bases). Deletions cut 5 bases from V and 3 bases from J, with 8 bases between. The CDR3 covers 12 residues. Germline V gene data show CDR1 as LNHDA and CDR2 as SQIVND (reference sequence). In nucleotides, the CDR3 is TGTGCCAGTAGTGCACAGGGCTACGAGCAGTACTTC. Protein product: CASSAQGYEQYF.

This clonotype was counted at least ten times. CDR3 residues: CASSYERFTQYF. The CDR3 bases are TGTGCCAGCAGTTACGAGCGGTTCACCCAGTACTTC. The chain uses TRBV6-2 or TRBV6-3 and TRBJ2-5, with D maybe TRBD2 (5 bases). The germline gives CDR1 MNHEY, CDR2 SVGEGT. The CDR3 covers 12 residues. Trimming removed 2 bases at V and 8 bases at J, with 9 bases between.

This clonotype came up many times. The chain links TRBV7-3 to TRBJ1-3; D possibly corresponds to TRBD1 (5 bases). This CDR3 spans 18 amino acids. The ends were cut back, 3 bases at V and 2 bases at J, with 20 bases in the middle. CDR1 and CDR2 (germline): SGHTA, FQGTGA. CDR3 in amino acids: CASSLTDRESSTGNTIYF. The DNA for the CDR3 is TGTGCCAGCAGCTTGACAGACCGCGAAAGTTCGACTGGAAACACCATATATTTT.

This clonotype was seen ten or more times. Since no conserved phenylalanine or tryptophan closes the CDR3, a read error is the likely cause. CDR3 sequence (DNA): TGTGCCAGCAGCTTAGCAACAGGGTATAGCAATCAGCCCCAGCATCTT. The encoded protein is CASSLATGYSNQPQHL. J is TRBJ1-5 and V is TRBV11-1; TRBD1 might be the D (6 bases). Germline V gene sequence: CDR1 SGHAT, CDR2 FQDESV (reference sequence). Trimming pared 0 bases from V and 0 bases from J, leaving 9 bases between. The CDR3 has 16 residues.

This clonotype was seen a few times. The chain links TRBV12-5 to TRBJ1-4; weak D call: TRBD1 (5 bases). The germline V gene has CDR1 LGHNT and CDR2 FRNRAP. The CDR3 runs to 15 residues. V lost 1 base, J lost 5 bases, and 11 bases lay in between. The CDR3 loop reads CASGLGGPRNEKLFF. The CDR3 region has the DNA TGTGCTAGTGGTTTGGGGGGACCAAGAAATGAAAAACTGTTTTTT.

This CDR3 reads CASSPPIGLAGYEQYF. The CDR3 DNA reads as TGTGCCAGCTCACCACCGATCGGACTAGCGGGATACGAGCAGTACTTC. V and J are TRBV18 and TRBJ2-7, with 12 bases lining up with TRBD2. The CDR3 contains 16 residues. Germline V gene data show CDR1 as KGHSH and CDR2 as LQKENI. The trim removed 0 bases at V and 4 bases at J, leaving 4 bases unmatched.